This TCR beta chain was identified in a study of radiation and T cells in renal cell carcinoma. The ends were cut back, 5 bases at V and 6 bases at J, with 17 bases in the middle. Germline CDR1 MNHNS, CDR2 SASEGT. The CDR3 runs to 15 residues. Time point indicated: baseline pretreatment blood. Described treatment: 15 Gy SBRT to primary tumor, nephrectomy 4 weeks later. The data were produced by immunoSEQ multiplex PCR, yet TCRdb's version contains in-frame clones alone and is incomplete. Counted here are some 150,000 clones, approximately 90% occurring once; the ten biggest clones make up around 12%. The chain employs TRBV6-1 and TRBJ1-5, with a possible D match to TRBD1 (6 bases). The source is a woman in her forties or fifties with renal cell carcinoma. The sequencing used blood, collected from a patient whose treatment included radiotherapy and nephrectomy. The CDR3 sequence is CASSPGTFLGQPQHF. DNA for the CDR3: TGTGCCAGCAGTCCCGGGACATTTTTAGGTCAGCCCCAGCATTTT.